The entry below gives a single T cell receptor beta chain sequence along with its context. The data were obtained in a study of blood T cell repertoires in COVID-19. Using immunoSEQ multiplex PCR, the repertoire was profiled, and TCRdb retains in-frame clones only, with some absent. Of about 47,000 clones in the sample, about nine tenths were seen once. V was shortened by 4 bases and J by 3 bases, with 18 bases between the two germline ends. CDR1 and CDR2 from the germline V gene are MNHEY and SVGAGI. This CDR3 spans 16 amino acids. The receptor's source is an elderly man with active or convalescent COVID-19. The source material was peripheral blood. The rearrangement joins TRBV6-5 to TRBJ1-1, with D perhaps matching TRBD1 (6 bases). CDR3 amino acids: CASSFPSGGGDTEAFF. Written as DNA, the CDR3 is TGTGCCAGCAGTTTCCCTTCGGGGGGCGGTGACACTGAAGCTTTCTTT.